This entry concerns a single T cell receptor (beta chain). These data originate in a study of blood T cell repertoires in COVID-19. Germline CDR1 and CDR2: SGHTA and FQGNSA. The CDR3 spans 13 residues. V dropped 2 bases and J dropped 7 bases, with 9 bases sitting between them. In terms of age and location, participants ranged from roughly 18 to 95 years and lived in approximately 24 US areas. What the recovered Cohort 3 donors had was two negative PCRs, clearance, or symptom resolution. The protocol was immunoSEQ multiplex PCR, while the TCRdb copy is restricted to in-frame clones and leaves out a portion. The table includes a few hundred thousand clones, more than 85% detected once.

The sample taken for sequencing was PBMCs or T cells enriched from blood (not recorded which). The clonotype was recovered from a woman in her 30s who had recovered from COVID-19. This chain connects TRBV7-2 to TRBJ2-1; D gene uncertain. The CDR3 loop is CASSLIFMNEQFF. DNA for the CDR3: TGTGCCAGCAGCTTAATTTTCATGAATGAGCAGTTCTTC.